The rows below give T cell receptor beta chains drawn from one sample of a study of T cell responses to AZD1222 COVID-19 vaccine. Sequenced by immunoSEQ multiplex PCR; TCRdb stores in-frame clones only, minus some. The data hold some 200,000 clones, with around 94% observed a single time. This specimen consisted of peripheral blood, obtained 28 days after the second dose of the MenACWY control vaccine. These receptors were taken from an adult who received the MenACWY meningococcal vaccine as a control. CDR3s include the opening cysteine and the closing phenylalanine or tryptophan. Each record gives: V gene, clone size, D gene, J gene, CDR3 DNA, CDR3 protein. D genes are given only for firm matches. Clone size is shown for a subset of rows, as once, few, many or a class of expanded clone.

v_gene: TRBV7-2
abundance: -
d_gene: TRBD2
j_gene: TRBJ2-7
CDR3nt: TGTGCCAGCACGGGCCAGCGGGGGGCCTACGAGCAGTACTTC
CDR3aa: CASTGQRGAYEQYF

v_gene: TRBV28
abundance: -
d_gene: -
j_gene: TRBJ1-2
CDR3nt: TGTGCCAGCAGTTTCGCAAACACTCCTTCTAACTATGGCTACACCTTC
CDR3aa: CASSFANTPSNYGYTF

v_gene: TRBV7-9
abundance: -
d_gene: TRBD1
j_gene: TRBJ1-2
CDR3nt: TGTGCCAGCAGCTTAGAGGGGGACAGGATCTATGGCTACACCTTC
CDR3aa: CASSLEGDRIYGYTF

v_gene: TRBV7-9
abundance: -
d_gene: -
j_gene: TRBJ1-1
CDR3nt: TGTGCCAGCAGCCGGACGGGACAGAACACTGAAGCTTTCTTT
CDR3aa: CASSRTGQNTEAFF

v_gene: TRBV7-9
abundance: -
d_gene: TRBD1
j_gene: TRBJ2-3
CDR3nt: TGTGCCAGCAGCCCCGGGACAGGGGACCCCACAGATACGCAGTATTTT
CDR3aa: CASSPGTGDPTDTQYF

v_gene: TRBV6-2/TRBV6-3
abundance: once
d_gene: TRBD2
j_gene: TRBJ2-7
CDR3nt: TGTGCCAGCAGTTACAGGCGGGAGCCTACCTACGAGCAGTACTTC
CDR3aa: CASSYRREPTYEQYF

v_gene: TRBV19
abundance: -
d_gene: -
j_gene: TRBJ1-5
CDR3nt: TGTGCCAGTAGTAACATTAGAGCTGGCAGCAATCAGCCCCAGCATTTT
CDR3aa: CASSNIRAGSNQPQHF

v_gene: TRBV10-2
abundance: -
d_gene: -
j_gene: TRBJ1-4
CDR3nt: TGCGCCAGCAGTGCCCAGGGAGCTGAAAAACTGTTTTTT
CDR3aa: CASSAQGAEKLFF

v_gene: TRBV2
abundance: -
d_gene: -
j_gene: TRBJ1-2
CDR3nt: TGTGCCAGCAGTGACAGGGCAGGCTATGGCTACACCTTC
CDR3aa: CASSDRAGYGYTF

v_gene: TRBV7-6
abundance: -
d_gene: -
j_gene: TRBJ1-1
CDR3nt: TGTGCCAGCAGCTTTTTGTCCCTGGGACGGACGAACACTGAAGCTTTCTTT
CDR3aa: CASSFLSLGRTNTEAFF

v_gene: TRBV14
abundance: -
d_gene: -
j_gene: TRBJ1-1
CDR3nt: TGTGCCAGCAGCCTGACCGGGACGGAAGCTTTCTTT
CDR3aa: CASSLTGTEAFF

v_gene: TRBV7-2
abundance: -
d_gene: -
j_gene: TRBJ1-5
CDR3nt: TGTGCCAGCAGCTTAACATCTAATCAGCCCCAGCATTTT
CDR3aa: CASSLTSNQPQHF

v_gene: TRBV28
abundance: -
d_gene: -
j_gene: TRBJ2-1
CDR3nt: TGTGCCAGCTTCGGGGGAGAGAGCTCCTACAATGAGCAGTTCTTC
CDR3aa: CASFGGESSYNEQFF

v_gene: TRBV6-6
abundance: -
d_gene: TRBD2
j_gene: TRBJ2-3
CDR3nt: TGTGCCAGCAGTTTTCGCGGGGGGGGTAGCACAGATACGCAGTATTTT
CDR3aa: CASSFRGGGSTDTQYF

v_gene: TRBV5-8
abundance: -
d_gene: -
j_gene: TRBJ2-3
CDR3nt: TGTGCCAGCAGACCGGATTCGCCTAGCACAGATACGCAGTATTTT
CDR3aa: CASRPDSPSTDTQYF

v_gene: TRBV27
abundance: -
d_gene: TRBD2
j_gene: TRBJ2-7
CDR3nt: TGTGCCAGCAGTTACCGGACTAGCTCGAGCTCCTACGAGCAGTACTTC
CDR3aa: CASSYRTSSSSYEQYF

v_gene: TRBV7-8
abundance: -
d_gene: -
j_gene: TRBJ1-6
CDR3nt: TGTGCCAGCAGCTTATCCGGGGTTTCCCAACATAATTCACCCCTCCACTTT
CDR3aa: CASSLSGVSQHNSPLHF

v_gene: TRBV5-1
abundance: -
d_gene: TRBD1
j_gene: TRBJ2-3
CDR3nt: TGCGCCAGCAGCTTGGGGAGACAGGGGGGAAGAAATACGCAGTATTTT
CDR3aa: CASSLGRQGGRNTQYF

v_gene: TRBV19
abundance: -
d_gene: TRBD1
j_gene: TRBJ2-1
CDR3nt: TGTGCCAGTAGACGGGACAGGGGAGGCCCTGGCTCCTACAATGAGCAGTTCTTC
CDR3aa: CASRRDRGGPGSYNEQFF

v_gene: TRBV30
abundance: -
d_gene: -
j_gene: TRBJ1-2
CDR3nt: TGTGCCTGGGCAGAGGGGGTCGGCTACACCTTC
CDR3aa: CAWAEGVGYTF

v_gene: TRBV15
abundance: -
d_gene: -
j_gene: TRBJ2-1
CDR3nt: TGTGCCACCAGCGTTGGCCGAGCCAATCACTACAATGAGCAGTTCTTC
CDR3aa: CATSVGRANHYNEQFF

v_gene: TRBV24-1
abundance: few
d_gene: TRBD1
j_gene: TRBJ2-7
CDR3nt: TGTGCCACCAGTGAATCCTCCGGGACAGGGGTCTACGAGCAGTACTTC
CDR3aa: CATSESSGTGVYEQYF

v_gene: TRBV5-4
abundance: -
d_gene: -
j_gene: TRBJ2-5
CDR3nt: TGTGCCAGCAGCTTGGCAATGGGGGGCCTGGAGACCCAGTACTTC
CDR3aa: CASSLAMGGLETQYF

v_gene: TRBV6-4
abundance: -
d_gene: TRBD2
j_gene: TRBJ2-2
CDR3nt: TGTGCCAGCAGTGGGACTAGCGGCACCGGGGAGCTGTTTTTT
CDR3aa: CASSGTSGTGELFF

v_gene: TRBV28
abundance: -
d_gene: TRBD1
j_gene: TRBJ1-1
CDR3nt: TGTGCCAGCAGTGAGGGGGCGAAAGCTTTCTTT
CDR3aa: CASSEGAKAFF

v_gene: TRBV27
abundance: -
d_gene: -
j_gene: TRBJ2-7
CDR3nt: TGTGCCAGCAGTTTATTGGGCGAGCAGTACTTC
CDR3aa: CASSLLGEQYF

v_gene: TRBV19
abundance: -
d_gene: -
j_gene: TRBJ1-2
CDR3nt: TGTGCCAGTAGTATTATGGATGGCTACACCTTC
CDR3aa: CASSIMDGYTF

v_gene: TRBV6-5
abundance: -
d_gene: TRBD2
j_gene: TRBJ2-1
CDR3nt: TGTGCCAGCAGGCCAGGGCGGGGGTACAATGAGCAGTTCTTC
CDR3aa: CASRPGRGYNEQFF

v_gene: TRBV29-1
abundance: -
d_gene: -
j_gene: TRBJ1-1
CDR3nt: TGCAGCGGTAAACGAGGGTCTGAAGCTTTCTTT
CDR3aa: CSGKRGSEAFF

v_gene: TRBV6-2/TRBV6-3
abundance: -
d_gene: -
j_gene: TRBJ1-5
CDR3nt: TGTGCCAGCAGTTACGATCGGGGATGGGGCAATCAGCCCCAGCATTTT
CDR3aa: CASSYDRGWGNQPQHF

v_gene: TRBV7-8
abundance: -
d_gene: TRBD2
j_gene: TRBJ2-1
CDR3nt: TGTGCCAGCAGCCAAAGACTAGCGGGAATTTTTTACAATGAGCAGTTCTTC
CDR3aa: CASSQRLAGIFYNEQFF

v_gene: TRBV4-1
abundance: -
d_gene: TRBD2
j_gene: TRBJ2-7
CDR3nt: TGCGCCAGCAGCCCCATAGCGGGAGGTGTGTACGAGCAGTACTTC
CDR3aa: CASSPIAGGVYEQYF